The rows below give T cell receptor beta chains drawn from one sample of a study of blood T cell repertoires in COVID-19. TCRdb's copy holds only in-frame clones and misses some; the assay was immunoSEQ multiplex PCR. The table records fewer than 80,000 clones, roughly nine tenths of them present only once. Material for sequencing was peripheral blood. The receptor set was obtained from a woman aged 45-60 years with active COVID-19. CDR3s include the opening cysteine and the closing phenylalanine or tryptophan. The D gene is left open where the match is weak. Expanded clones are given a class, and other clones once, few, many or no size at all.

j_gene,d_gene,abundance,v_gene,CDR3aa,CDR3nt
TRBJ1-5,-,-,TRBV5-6,CASSSIGSNSNQPQHF,TGTGCCAGCAGCTCAATCGGGAGTAATAGCAATCAGCCCCAGCATTTT
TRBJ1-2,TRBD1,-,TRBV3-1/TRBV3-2,CASSLMTGINYGYTF,TGTGCCAGCAGCCTCATGACAGGGATTAACTATGGCTACACCTTC
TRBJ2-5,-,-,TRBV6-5,CASSPRQAETQYF,TGTGCCAGCAGTCCGAGACAGGCGGAGACCCAGTACTTC
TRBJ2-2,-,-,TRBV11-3,CASSLEASAAGELFF,TGTGCCAGCAGCTTAGAAGCTAGCGCGGCCGGGGAGCTGTTTTTT
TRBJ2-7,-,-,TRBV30,CAWSDSYEQYF,TGTGCCTGGAGTGACAGTTACGAGCAGTACTTC
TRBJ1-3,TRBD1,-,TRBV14,CASSPRTGSSGNTIYF,TGTGCCAGCAGCCCACGGACAGGGAGCTCTGGAAACACCATATATTTT
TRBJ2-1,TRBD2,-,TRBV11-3,CASSLGGGNDEQFF,TGTGCCAGCAGCTTAGGGGGGGGGAACGATGAGCAGTTCTTC
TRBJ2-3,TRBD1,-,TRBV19,CASQTGQATDTQYF,TGTGCCAGTCAGACAGGACAGGCCACAGATACGCAGTATTTT
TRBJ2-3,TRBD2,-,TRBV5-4,CASSMRTSGLSPGTQYF,TGTGCCAGCAGCATGAGGACTAGCGGGTTGTCCCCAGGTACGCAGTATTTT
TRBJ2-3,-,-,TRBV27,CASSSGLPGGTQYF,TGTGCCAGCAGTTCGGGACTCCCAGGGGGTACGCAGTATTTT
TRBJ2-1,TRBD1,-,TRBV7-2,CASSLRVTGGDEQFF,TGTGCCAGCAGCTTAAGGGTGACAGGGGGCGATGAGCAGTTCTTC
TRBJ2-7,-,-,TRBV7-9,CASSLGGVSEQYF,TGTGCCAGCAGCTTAGGGGGAGTGAGCGAGCAGTACTTC
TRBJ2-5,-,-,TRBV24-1,CATSDPRGIQETQYF,TGTGCCACCAGTGACCCACGAGGGATCCAGGAGACCCAGTACTTC
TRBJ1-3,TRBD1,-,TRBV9,CASSAGGLENTIYF,TGTGCCAGCAGCGCAGGGGGCTTAGAAAACACCATATATTTT
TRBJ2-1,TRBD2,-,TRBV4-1,CASSPTGAGGADEQFF,TGCGCCAGCAGCCCCACAGGAGCGGGAGGCGCCGATGAGCAGTTCTTC
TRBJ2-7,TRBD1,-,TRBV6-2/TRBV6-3,CASSSRQGAGHEQYF,TGTGCCAGCAGTTCCAGACAGGGGGCGGGCCACGAGCAGTACTTC
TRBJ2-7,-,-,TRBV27,CASSSSPYEQYF,TGTGCCAGCAGTTCCTCCCCCTACGAGCAGTACTTC
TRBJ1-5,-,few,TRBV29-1,CSVTTTGNNQPQHF,TGCAGCGTTACAACTACGGGTAACAATCAGCCCCAGCATTTT
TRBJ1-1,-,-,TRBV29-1,CSAKNMNTEAFF,TGCAGCGCAAAAAACATGAACACTGAAGCTTTCTTT
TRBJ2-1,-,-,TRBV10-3,CAISVAGSYNEQFF,TGTGCCATCAGTGTGGCAGGCTCCTACAATGAGCAGTTCTTC
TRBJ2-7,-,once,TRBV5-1,CASSARDSSYEQYF,TGCGCCAGCAGCGCCAGGGATTCCTCCTACGAGCAGTACTTC
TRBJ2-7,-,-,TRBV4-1,CASSRGEDGTYEQYF,TGCGCCAGCAGCCGCGGGGAGGACGGCACCTACGAGCAGTACTTC
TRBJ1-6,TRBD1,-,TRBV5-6,CASSNTGDGSPLHF,TGTGCCAGCAGCAATACAGGGGACGGCTCACCCCTCCACTTT
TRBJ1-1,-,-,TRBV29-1,CSVEDPGGVNTEAFF,TGCAGCGTTGAAGACCCTGGGGGGGTGAACACTGAAGCTTTCTTT
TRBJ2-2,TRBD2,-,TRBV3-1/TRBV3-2,CASTQRTSGELFF,TGTGCCAGCACCCAACGGACTAGCGGGGAGCTGTTTTTT
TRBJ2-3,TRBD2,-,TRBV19,CASSLGTNTDTQYF,TGTGCCAGTAGCCTCGGGACTAACACAGATACGCAGTATTTT
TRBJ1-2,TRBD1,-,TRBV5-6,CASSLLDRDFYGYTF,TGTGCCAGCAGCTTACTTGACAGGGACTTCTATGGCTACACCTTC
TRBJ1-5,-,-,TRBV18,CASSPPGGSNQPQHF,TGTGCCAGCTCACCACCCGGGGGGAGCAATCAGCCCCAGCATTTT
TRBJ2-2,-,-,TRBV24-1,CATSDRRQGRELFF,TGTGCCACCAGTGACCGGCGGCAGGGGAGGGAGCTGTTTTTT
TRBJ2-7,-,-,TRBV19,CASSPGAGAYEQYF,TGTGCCAGTAGTCCGGGGGCGGGGGCTTACGAGCAGTACTTC
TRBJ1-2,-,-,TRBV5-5,CASSLGAGGYTF,TGTGCCAGCAGCCTCGGAGCCGGTGGCTACACCTTC
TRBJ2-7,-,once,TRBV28,CASRSGDSSYEQYF,TGTGCCAGCAGATCGGGGGATAGCTCCTACGAGCAGTACTTC
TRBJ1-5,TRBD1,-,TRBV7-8,CASSPDRGQGTWPQHF,TGTGCCAGCAGCCCCGATAGGGGACAGGGGACTTGGCCCCAGCATTTT
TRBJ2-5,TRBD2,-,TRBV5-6,CASSFPSGRAETQYF,TGTGCCAGCAGCTTTCCTAGCGGGAGGGCGGAGACCCAGTACTTC
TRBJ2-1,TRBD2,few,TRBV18,CASSLGLATDEQFF,TGTGCCAGCTCACTGGGACTAGCGACGGATGAGCAGTTCTTC
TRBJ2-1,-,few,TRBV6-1,CASRRVGYNEQFF,TGTGCCAGCAGGCGGGTGGGGTACAATGAGCAGTTCTTC
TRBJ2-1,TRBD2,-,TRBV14,CASSQVAGENFF,TGTGCCAGCAGCCAAGTCGCGGGAGAGAACTTCTTC
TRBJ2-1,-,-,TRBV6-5,CASSWRTSNEQFF,TGTGCCAGCAGTTGGAGAACTAGCAATGAGCAGTTCTTC
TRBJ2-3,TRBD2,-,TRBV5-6,CASSLTSGRIGDTQYF,TGTGCCAGCAGCTTGACTAGCGGGAGAATTGGCGATACGCAGTATTTT
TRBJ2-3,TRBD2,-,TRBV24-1,CATSERGLAVDTQYF,TGTGCCACCAGTGAGCGGGGACTAGCGGTAGATACGCAGTATTTT
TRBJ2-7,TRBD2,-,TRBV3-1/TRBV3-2,CASSEGLAGAEQYF,TGTGCCAGCAGCGAGGGACTAGCGGGAGCCGAGCAGTACTTC
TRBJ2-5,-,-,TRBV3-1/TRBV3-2,CASSLGGGRETQYF,TGTGCCAGCAGCCTGGGGGGAGGACGGGAGACCCAGTACTTC
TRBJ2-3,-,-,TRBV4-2,CASSQERASGTDTQYF,TGTGCCAGCAGCCAAGAGAGGGCCTCCGGCACAGATACGCAGTATTTT
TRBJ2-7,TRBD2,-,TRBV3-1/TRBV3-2,CASSHNLAAHSYEQYF,TGTGCCAGCAGCCACAACCTAGCGGCTCACTCCTACGAGCAGTACTTC
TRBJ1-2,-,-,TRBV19,CAIGGAPYGYTF,TGTGCCATTGGGGGGGCGCCTTATGGCTACACCTTC
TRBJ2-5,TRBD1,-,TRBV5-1,CASSLGTGGRETQYF,TGCGCCAGCAGCTTGGGGACAGGGGGACGGGAGACCCAGTACTTC
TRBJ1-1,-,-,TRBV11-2,CASSLNGGVNTEAFF,TGTGCCAGCAGCTTAAACGGGGGGGTGAACACTGAAGCTTTCTTT
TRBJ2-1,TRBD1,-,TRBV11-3,CASSLRAGGSYSSYNEQFF,TGTGCCAGCAGCTTAAGGGCAGGGGGCTCCTATAGCTCCTACAATGAGCAGTTCTTC